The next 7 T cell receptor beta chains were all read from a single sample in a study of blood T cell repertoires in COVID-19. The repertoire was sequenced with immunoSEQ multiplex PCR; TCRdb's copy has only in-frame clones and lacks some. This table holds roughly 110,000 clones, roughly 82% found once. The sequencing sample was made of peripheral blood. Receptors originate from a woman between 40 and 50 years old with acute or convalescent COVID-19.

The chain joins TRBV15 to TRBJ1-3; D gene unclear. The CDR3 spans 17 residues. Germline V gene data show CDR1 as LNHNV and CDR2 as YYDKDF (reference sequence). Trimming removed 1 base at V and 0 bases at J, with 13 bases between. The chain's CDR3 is CATSRGMVGGSGNTIYF. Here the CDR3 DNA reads TGTGCCACCAGCAGAGGTATGGTAGGCGGCTCTGGAAACACCATATATTTT.

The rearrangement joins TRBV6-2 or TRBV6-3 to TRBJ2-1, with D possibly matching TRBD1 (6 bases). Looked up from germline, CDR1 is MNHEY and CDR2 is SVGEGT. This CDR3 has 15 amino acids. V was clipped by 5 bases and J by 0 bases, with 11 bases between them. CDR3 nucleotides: TGTGCCAGCAGTCAGACAGGACTCTCCTACAATGAGCAGTTCTTC. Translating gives CASSQTGLSYNEQFF.

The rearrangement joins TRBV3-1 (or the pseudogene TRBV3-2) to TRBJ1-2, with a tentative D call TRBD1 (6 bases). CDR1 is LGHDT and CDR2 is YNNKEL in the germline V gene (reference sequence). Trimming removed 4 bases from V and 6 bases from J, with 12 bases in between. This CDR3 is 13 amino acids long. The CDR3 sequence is CASSPLTGNGYTF. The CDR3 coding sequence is TGTGCCAGCAGCCCGCTGACAGGAAATGGCTACACCTTC.

CDR3 protein: CASSGASGGENEQFF. CDR3 nucleotide sequence: TGTGCCAGCAGTGGAGCTAGCGGGGGGGAGAATGAGCAGTTCTTC. The chain carries TRBV6-1 and TRBJ2-1; 12 nucleotides line up with TRBD2. The CDR3 is made up of 15 amino acids. The germline CDR1 and CDR2 sequences are MNHNS and SASEGT. V dropped 4 bases and J dropped 7; count of bases not matched to a gene: 5.

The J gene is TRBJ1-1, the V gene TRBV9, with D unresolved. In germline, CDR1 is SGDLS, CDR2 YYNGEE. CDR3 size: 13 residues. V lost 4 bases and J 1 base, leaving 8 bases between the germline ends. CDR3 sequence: CASSPAGNTEAFF. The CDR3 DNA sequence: TGTGCCAGCAGCCCGGCGGGGAACACTGAAGCTTTCTTT.

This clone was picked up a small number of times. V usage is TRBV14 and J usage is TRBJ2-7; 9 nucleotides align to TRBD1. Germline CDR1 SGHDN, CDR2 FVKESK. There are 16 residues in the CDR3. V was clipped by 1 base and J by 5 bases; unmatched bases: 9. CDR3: CASSQVPGQGYHEQYF. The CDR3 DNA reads TGTGCCAGCAGCCAAGTTCCGGGACAGGGTTACCACGAGCAGTACTTC.

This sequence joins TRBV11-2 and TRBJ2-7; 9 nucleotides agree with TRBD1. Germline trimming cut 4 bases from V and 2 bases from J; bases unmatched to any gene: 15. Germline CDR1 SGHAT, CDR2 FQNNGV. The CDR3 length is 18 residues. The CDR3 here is CASSSTRPGQGVTYEQYF. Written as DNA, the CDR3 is TGTGCCAGCAGCTCCACCCGACCGGGACAGGGAGTAACCTACGAGCAGTACTTC.